This T cell receptor (beta chain) was captured in a study of T cell responses to AZD1222 COVID-19 vaccine (dated by TCRdb to about 2021). Regarding the complete study: AZD1222 recipients with second doses at about 4 weeks or about 12 weeks were pooled, because spike-specific TCR depth and breadth did not differ between schedules. TCR sequencing was performed for 230 to 250 trial participants, of whom approximately 200 were given two doses of AZD1222 and around 25 were given two doses of MenACWY control vaccine. Trial participants were enrolled by age into 18-55, 56-69 and 70-plus year subgroups, with 148, 28 and 57 TCR-sequenced participants respectively. Overall study outcomes, separate from this receptor: The vaccine-associated CD4 TCRs covered the entire spike protein, and the dominant responses fell in regions 160-218 and 743-854. No day 14 peak-response samples were available, so repertoires were characterized only after the peak T cell response. The 56-69-year group was small, and its depth increase did not reach significance, likely because of low power. Reportedly, almost half of the unique spike-specific TCRs recognized epitopes lying outside the regions that are mutated in the B.1.351 and B.1.1.7 variants. Spike-specific TCR breadth and depth rose significantly after two AZD1222 doses compared with day 0 and with MenACWY recipients. Most participants were white British and females outnumbered males, and the authors suggested that clonal diversity may have been underestimated. Only five or six AZD1222 recipients were SARS-CoV-2 seropositive at baseline, limiting conclusions about previously exposed vaccinees.

The sample's time point label is to be understood as: baseline before first vaccination. The vaccinee samples were drawn from two UK trials, COV001 and COV002, one of which was a single-blind randomized controlled phase 2/3 trial testing AZD1222 (ChAdOx1 nCoV-19) in healthy adults. For TCRbeta chain sequencing, PBMC samples were collected from trial participants at day 0 and at day 28 after the second dose. The CDR3 regions of human TCRbeta chains were analyzed by immunosequencing. From the authors' description of their analysis: Repertoire TCRs were matched against a reference library of SARS-CoV-2-specific TCRs generated with the MIRA antigen-specificity platform. Breadth was defined as the fraction of unique TCRs that were SARS-CoV-2-associated, and depth was defined as the fraction of total T cells that were SARS-CoV-2-associated. Using the MIRA data, every spike-specific TCR was mapped to the spike region that the TCR reacted to and assigned to either a CD4 or a CD8 class. Log10-transformed breadth and depth values were compared by one-way ANOVA with Sidak's multiple comparisons tests. As stored in TCRdb, this immuneACCESS dataset retains in-frame rearrangements with V and J assigned. A fraction of the clones does not appear; measured against another copy, unresolved V genes explain less than half of the discrepancy, and the remainder lacks a known reason. That table supplies the V and J calls and clone size; D and trimming were determined from the DNA. Within this sample are tens of thousands of clones, with roughly 88% of them counted one time only. Of the sample, 5.8% falls within the top ten clones.

Comments on this clone: Its target antigen remains unknown. Base qualities are missing; no much larger clone stands one base away.

Sequencing used peripheral blood, obtained on day 0 of AZD1222 vaccination. The TCR was taken from an adult in good health.

The DNA sequence reads TGTGCCAGCAGCAGGACGGGCTATGGTGGCTACACCTTC. Its translation is CASSRTGYGGYTF. Recombination connected TRBV28 to TRBJ1-2; too little of a D gene remains to name it. V drops 6 bases and J drops 7 bases, leaving 15 bases in between. Taken from cysteine to phenylalanine, the CDR3 has 13 residues. The CDR3 DNA has 39 bases and is translated from base 1. CDR1 and CDR2, looked up from the germline V gene, are MDHEN and SYDVKM.